The entry that follows covers one T cell receptor (beta chain) sequence. Its antigen is undetermined. Time point in this sample: postoperative day 105 after intestinal transplantation (dayNNNN = postoperative day). This entry belongs to a study of graft-versus-host responses after intestinal transplantation. Study-wide background: After anti-thymocyte globulin induction, recipients took tacrolimus and steroids for roughly three years.

The study, taken as a whole, reports: Among recipient marrow samples, GvH clones were found; some appeared first in ileum or blood. Levels of circulating GvH clones at their peak were associated with early post-transplant HvG declines.

The data were produced by immunoSEQ multiplex PCR, yet TCRdb's version contains in-frame clones alone and is incomplete. Of 9,500 to 12,000 clones in the sample, approximately 90% are singletons; the top ten hold approximately 3.1%. The sequence derives from a human patient who received an intestinal transplant, so some T cells may come from the graft donor. The sample consisted of PBMCs, taken 105 days after intestinal transplantation.

The CDR3 sequence is CASNQPQHF. The CDR3 DNA reads TGCGCCAGCAATCAGCCCCAGCATTTT. The chain joins TRBV5-1 to TRBJ1-5; no reliable D call. Germline V CDR1 and CDR2: SGHRS, YFSETQ. V was trimmed by 6 bases and J by 5 bases, leaving 0 bases between them. The CDR3 contains 9 residues. The whole variable domain, remainder taken from reference TRBV5-1 and TRBJ1-5, is KAGVTQTPRYLIKTRGQQVTLSCSPISGHRSVSWYQQTPGQGLQFLFEYFSETQRNKGNFPGRFSGRQFSNSRSEMNVSTLELGDSALYLCASNQPQHFGDGTRLSIL.